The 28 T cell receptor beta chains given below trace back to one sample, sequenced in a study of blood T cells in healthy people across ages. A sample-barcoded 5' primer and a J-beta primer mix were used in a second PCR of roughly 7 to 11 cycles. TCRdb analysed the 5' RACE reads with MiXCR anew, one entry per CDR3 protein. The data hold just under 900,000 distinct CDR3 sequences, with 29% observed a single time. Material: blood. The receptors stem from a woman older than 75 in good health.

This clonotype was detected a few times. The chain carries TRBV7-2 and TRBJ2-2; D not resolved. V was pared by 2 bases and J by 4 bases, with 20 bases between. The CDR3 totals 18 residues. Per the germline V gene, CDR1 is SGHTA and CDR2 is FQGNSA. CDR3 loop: CASSLTHPGQASTGELFF. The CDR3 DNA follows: TGTGCCAGCAGCTTAACCCACCCCGGGCAAGCGAGCACCGGGGAGCTGTTTTTT.

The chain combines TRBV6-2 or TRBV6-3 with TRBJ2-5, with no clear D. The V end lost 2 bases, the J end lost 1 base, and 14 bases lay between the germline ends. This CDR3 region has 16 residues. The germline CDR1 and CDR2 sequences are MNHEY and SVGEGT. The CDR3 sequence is CASSYMRKGRQETQYF. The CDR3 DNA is TGTGCCAGCAGTTACATGCGGAAGGGTCGCCAAGAGACCCAGTACTTC.

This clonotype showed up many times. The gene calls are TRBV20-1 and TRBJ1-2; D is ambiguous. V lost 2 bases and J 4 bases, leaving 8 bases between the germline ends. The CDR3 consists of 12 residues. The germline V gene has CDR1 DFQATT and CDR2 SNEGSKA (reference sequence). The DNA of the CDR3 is TGCAGTGCTAGACGGGGAGTCTATGGCTACACCTTC. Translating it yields CSARRGVYGYTF.

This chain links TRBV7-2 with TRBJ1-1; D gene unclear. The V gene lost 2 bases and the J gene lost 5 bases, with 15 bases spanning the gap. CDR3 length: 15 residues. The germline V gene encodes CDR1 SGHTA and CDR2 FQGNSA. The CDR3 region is CASSLTIGRRTEAFF. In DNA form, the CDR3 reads TGTGCCAGCAGCTTAACAATAGGCAGAAGAACTGAAGCTTTCTTT.

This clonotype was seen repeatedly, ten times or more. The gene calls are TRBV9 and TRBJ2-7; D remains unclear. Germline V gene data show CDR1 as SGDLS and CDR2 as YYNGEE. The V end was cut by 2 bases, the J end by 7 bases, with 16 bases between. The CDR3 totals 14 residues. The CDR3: CASSVHGAGIEQYF. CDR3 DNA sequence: TGTGCCAGCAGCGTCCATGGAGCAGGAATAGAGCAGTACTTC.

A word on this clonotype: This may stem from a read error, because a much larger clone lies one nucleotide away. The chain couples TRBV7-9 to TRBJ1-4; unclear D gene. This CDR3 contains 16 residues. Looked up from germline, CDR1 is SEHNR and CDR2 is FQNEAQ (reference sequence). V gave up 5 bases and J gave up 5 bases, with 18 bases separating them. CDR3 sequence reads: CASSTEQPRSNEKLFF. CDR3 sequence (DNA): TGTGCCAGCAGCACGGAACAGCCGAGGTCGAATGAAAAACTGTTTTTT.

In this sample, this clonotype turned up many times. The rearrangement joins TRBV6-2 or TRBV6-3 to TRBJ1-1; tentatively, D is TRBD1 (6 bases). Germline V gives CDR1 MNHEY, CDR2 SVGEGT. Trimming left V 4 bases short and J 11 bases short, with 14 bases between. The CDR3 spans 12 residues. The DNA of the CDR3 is TGTGCCAGCAGTTTTTGGACAGTTCAGGCTTTCTTT. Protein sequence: CASSFWTVQAFF.

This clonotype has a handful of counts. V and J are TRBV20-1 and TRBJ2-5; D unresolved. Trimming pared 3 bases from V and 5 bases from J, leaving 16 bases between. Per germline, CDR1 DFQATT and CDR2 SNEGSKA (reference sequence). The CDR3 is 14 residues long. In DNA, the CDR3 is TGCAGTGCTAGTGTGGGGTCGGTTCGGGAGACCCAGTACTTC. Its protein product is CSASVGSVRETQYF.

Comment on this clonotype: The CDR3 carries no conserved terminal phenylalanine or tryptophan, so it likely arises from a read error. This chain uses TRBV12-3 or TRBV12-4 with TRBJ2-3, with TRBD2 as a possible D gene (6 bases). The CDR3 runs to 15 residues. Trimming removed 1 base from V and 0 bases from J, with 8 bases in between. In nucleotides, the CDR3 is TGTGCCAGCAGTTTAGGTGGGACTAGCACAGATACGCAGTATTCT. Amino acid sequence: CASSLGGTSTDTQYS.

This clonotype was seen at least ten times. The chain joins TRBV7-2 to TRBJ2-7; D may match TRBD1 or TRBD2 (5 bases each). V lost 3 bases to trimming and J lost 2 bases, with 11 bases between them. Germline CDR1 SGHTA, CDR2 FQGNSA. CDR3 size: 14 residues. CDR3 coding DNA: TGTGCCAGCAGCTTTCGAGGGGCCGCCTACGAGCAGTACTTC. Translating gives CASSFRGAAYEQYF.

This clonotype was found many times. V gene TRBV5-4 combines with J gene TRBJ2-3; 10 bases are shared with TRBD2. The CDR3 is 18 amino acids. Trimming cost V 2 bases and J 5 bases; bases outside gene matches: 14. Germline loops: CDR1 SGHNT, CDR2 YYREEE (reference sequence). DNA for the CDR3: TGTGCCAGCAGCTTATACCCAGCGGGGGGGCAGGAGAAAGATACGCAGTATTTT. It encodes CASSLYPAGGQEKDTQYF. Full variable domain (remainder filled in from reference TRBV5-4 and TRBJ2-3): ETGVTQSPTHLIKTRGQQVTLRCSSQSGHNTVSWYQQALGQGPQFIFQYYREEENGRGNFPPRFSGLQFPNYSSELNVNALELDDSALYLCASSLYPAGGQEKDTQYFGPGTRLTVL.

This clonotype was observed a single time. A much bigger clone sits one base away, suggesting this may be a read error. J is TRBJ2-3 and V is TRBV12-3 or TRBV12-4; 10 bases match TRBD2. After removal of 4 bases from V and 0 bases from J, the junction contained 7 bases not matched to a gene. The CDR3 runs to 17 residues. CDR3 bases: TGTGCCAGCAGTTCTAGCGGGGGCCCTTTTAGCACAGATACGCAGTATTTT. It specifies CASSSSGGPFSTDTQYF.

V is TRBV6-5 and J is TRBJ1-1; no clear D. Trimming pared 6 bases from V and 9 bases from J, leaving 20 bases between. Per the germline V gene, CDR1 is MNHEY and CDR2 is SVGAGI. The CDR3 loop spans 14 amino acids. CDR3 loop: CASSPGGTKVKAFF. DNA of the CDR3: TGTGCCAGCAGCCCCGGAGGAACCAAAGTAAAAGCTTTCTTT.

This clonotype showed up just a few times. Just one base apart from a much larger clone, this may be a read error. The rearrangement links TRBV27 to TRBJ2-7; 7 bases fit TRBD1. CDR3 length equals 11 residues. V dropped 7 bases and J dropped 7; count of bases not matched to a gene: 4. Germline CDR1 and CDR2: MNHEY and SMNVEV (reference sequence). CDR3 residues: CASNRGNEQYF. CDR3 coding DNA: TGTGCCAGCAACAGGGGCAATGAGCAGTACTTC.

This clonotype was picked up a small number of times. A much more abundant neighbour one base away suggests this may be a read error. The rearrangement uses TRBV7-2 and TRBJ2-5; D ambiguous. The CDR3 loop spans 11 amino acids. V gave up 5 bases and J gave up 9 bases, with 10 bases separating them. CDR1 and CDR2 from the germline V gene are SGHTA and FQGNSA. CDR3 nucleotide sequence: TGTGCCAGCAGCAAAGAGGTGCCCCAGTACTTC. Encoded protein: CASSKEVPQYF. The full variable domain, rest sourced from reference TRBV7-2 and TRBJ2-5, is GAGVSQSPSNKVTEKGKDVELRCDPISGHTALYWYRQSLGQGLEFLIYFQGNSAPDKSGLPSDRFSAERTGGSVSTLTIQRTQQEDSAVYLCASSKEVPQYFGPGTRLLVL.

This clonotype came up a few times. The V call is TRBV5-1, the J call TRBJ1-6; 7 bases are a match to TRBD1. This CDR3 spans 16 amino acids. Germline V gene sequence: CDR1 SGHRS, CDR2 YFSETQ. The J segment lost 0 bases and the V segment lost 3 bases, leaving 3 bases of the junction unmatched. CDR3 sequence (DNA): TGCGCCAGCAGCTCCAGGGGGAGCTCCTATAATTCACCCCTCCACTTT. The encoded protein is CASSSRGSSYNSPLHF.

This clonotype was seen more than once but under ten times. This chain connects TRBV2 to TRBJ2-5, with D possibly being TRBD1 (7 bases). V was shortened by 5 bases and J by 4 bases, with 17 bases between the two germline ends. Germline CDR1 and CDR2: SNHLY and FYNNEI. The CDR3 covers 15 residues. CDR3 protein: CASSTGEALRETQYF. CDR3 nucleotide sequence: TGTGCCAGCAGTACAGGGGAGGCTCTGCGAGAGACCCAGTACTTC.

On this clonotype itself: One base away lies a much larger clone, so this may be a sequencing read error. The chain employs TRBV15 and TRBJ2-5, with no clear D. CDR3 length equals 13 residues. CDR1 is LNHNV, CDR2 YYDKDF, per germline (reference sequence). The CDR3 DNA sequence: TGTGCCACCAGCAAAGACAATAAAGAGGCCCAGTACTTC. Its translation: CATSKDNKEAQYF.

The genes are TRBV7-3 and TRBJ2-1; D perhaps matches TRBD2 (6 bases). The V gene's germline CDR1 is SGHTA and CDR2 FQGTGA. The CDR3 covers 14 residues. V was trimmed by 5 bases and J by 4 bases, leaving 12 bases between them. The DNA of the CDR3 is TGTGCCAGCAGCCAGGCTAGCGCTTACAATGAGCAGTTCTTC. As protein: CASSQASAYNEQFF.

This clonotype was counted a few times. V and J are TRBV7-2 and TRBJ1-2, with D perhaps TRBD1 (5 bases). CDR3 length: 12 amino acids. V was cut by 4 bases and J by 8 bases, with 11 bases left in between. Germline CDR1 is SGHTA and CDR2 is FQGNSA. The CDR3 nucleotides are TGTGCCAGCAGCTCGGACACGCGGGGCTACACCTTC. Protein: CASSSDTRGYTF.

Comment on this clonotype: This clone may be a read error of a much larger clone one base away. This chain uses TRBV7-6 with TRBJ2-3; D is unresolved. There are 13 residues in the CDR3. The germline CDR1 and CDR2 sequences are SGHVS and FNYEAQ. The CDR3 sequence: CASSSDRIDAQYF. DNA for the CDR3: TGTGCCAGCAGCTCCGACCGAATAGATGCGCAGTATTTT. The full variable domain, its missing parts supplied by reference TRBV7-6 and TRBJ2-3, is GAGVSQSPRYKVTKRGQDVALRCDPISGHVSLYWYRQALGQGPEFLTYFNYEAQQDKSGLPNDRFSAERPEGSISTLTIQRTEQRDSAMYRCASSSDRIDAQYFGPGTRLTVL.

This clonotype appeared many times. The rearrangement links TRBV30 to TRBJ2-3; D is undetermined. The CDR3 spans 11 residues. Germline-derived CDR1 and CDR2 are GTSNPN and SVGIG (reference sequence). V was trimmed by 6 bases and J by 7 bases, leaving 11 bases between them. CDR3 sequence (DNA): TGTGCCTGTCTCCCCGGATATACGCAGTATTTT. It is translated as CACLPGYTQYF.

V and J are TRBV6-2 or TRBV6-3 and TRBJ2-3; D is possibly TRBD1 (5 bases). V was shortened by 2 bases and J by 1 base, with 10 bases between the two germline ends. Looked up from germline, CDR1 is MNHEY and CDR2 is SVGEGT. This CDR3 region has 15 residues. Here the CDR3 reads CASSYGAGRTDTQYF. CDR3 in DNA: TGTGCCAGCAGTTACGGGGCAGGACGCACAGATACGCAGTATTTT.

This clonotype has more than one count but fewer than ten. The CDR3, as DNA: TGCGCCAGCAGCACCGGGACATCAACTAATGAAAAACTGTTTTTT. Residues: CASSTGTSTNEKLFF. The V call is TRBV5-1, the J call TRBJ1-4, with D perhaps TRBD1 (6 bases). Between the trimmed V and J ends, which lost 4 bases and 0 bases, there was a span of 10 bases. This CDR3 spans 15 amino acids. CDR1 and CDR2 (germline): SGHRS, YFSETQ.

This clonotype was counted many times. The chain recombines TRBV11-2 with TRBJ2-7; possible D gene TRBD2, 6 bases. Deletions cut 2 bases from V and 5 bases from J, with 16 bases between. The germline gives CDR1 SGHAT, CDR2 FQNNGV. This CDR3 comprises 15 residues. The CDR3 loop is CASSLSLREVDEQYF. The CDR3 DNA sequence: TGTGCCAGCAGCTTATCACTTAGGGAGGTCGACGAGCAGTACTTC.

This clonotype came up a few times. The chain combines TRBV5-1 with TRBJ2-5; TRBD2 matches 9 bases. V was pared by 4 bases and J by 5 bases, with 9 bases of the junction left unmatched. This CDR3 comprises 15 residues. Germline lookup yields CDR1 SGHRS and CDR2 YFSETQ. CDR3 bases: TGCGCCAGCAGCGCTGATAGCGGGGGCGTCGAGACCCAGTACTTC. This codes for CASSADSGGVETQYF.

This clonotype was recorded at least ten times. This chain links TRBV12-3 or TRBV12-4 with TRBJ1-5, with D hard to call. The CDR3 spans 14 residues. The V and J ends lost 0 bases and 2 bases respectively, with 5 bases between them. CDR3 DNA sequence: TGTGCCAGCAGTTTAGCCCCGGGCAATCAGCCCCAGCATTTT. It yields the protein CASSLAPGNQPQHF.

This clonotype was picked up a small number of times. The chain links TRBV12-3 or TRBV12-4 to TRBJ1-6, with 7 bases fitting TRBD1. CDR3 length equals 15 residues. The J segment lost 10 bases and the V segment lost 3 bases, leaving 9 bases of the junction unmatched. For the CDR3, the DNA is TGTGCCAGCAGTTTTACGGGAGGGGGCCACTCACCCCTCCACTTT. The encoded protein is CASSFTGGGHSPLHF.